A selection of T cell receptor beta chains follows, all from one sample in a study of cytomegalovirus exposure and HLA in healthy donors. Produced via immunoSEQ multiplex PCR; TCRdb's table is partial and in-frame only. In the table there are roughly 70,000 clones, about 97% of which are singletons. Sequenced: PBMCs. The source is a woman younger than 35 in good health and CMV-seropositive. CDR3s include the opening cysteine and the closing phenylalanine or tryptophan. The order of the fields is V gene, D gene, J gene, clone size, CDR3 DNA, CDR3 protein. A D gene is named only where the DNA matches it firmly. The size field is filled for only some rows; it gives once, few, many or a size class.

>TRBV18|TRBD1|TRBJ1-1|.
TGTGCCAGCTCGCAGTTTCAGGGGGCGTCAACCACTGAAGCTTTCTTT
CASSQFQGASTTEAFF
>TRBV30|.|TRBJ1-2|few
TGTGCCTGCACACCGGGAGGGGCCATCAGCTACACCTTC
CACTPGGAISYTF
>TRBV6-4|TRBD2|TRBJ2-1|.
TGTGCCAGCAGTGGAACCGGGACTAGCGGGAGCGATGAGCAGTTCTTC
CASSGTGTSGSDEQFF
>TRBV6-5|TRBD1|TRBJ2-2|.
TGTGCCAGCAGTTTCGACAGGGGGCGCGCCGGGGAGCTGTTTTTT
CASSFDRGRAGELFF
>TRBV19|.|TRBJ2-1|.
TGTGCCAGTAGTATAAAGAGGAGGCTTTCCTACAATGAGCAGTTCTTC
CASSIKRRLSYNEQFF
>TRBV27|TRBD1|TRBJ1-2|.
TGTGCCAGCAGAAAAGTGGGACAGGGGCTTTACCCCTATGGCTACACCTTC
CASRKVGQGLYPYGYTF
>TRBV11-2|TRBD1|TRBJ2-7|.
TGTGCCAGCAGCTTAGGGACAGGGACAGTTTTGAAGCAGTACTTC
CASSLGTGTVLKQYF
>TRBV27|TRBD1|TRBJ2-7|.
TGTGCCAGCAGCGGTAAGGGGGCGGACGAGCAGTACTTC
CASSGKGADEQYF
>TRBV7-9|TRBD1|TRBJ2-1|.
TGTGCCAGCAGCCCAGGGACAGGGCAAAGGTACAATGAGCAGTTCTTC
CASSPGTGQRYNEQFF
>TRBV25-1|TRBD1|TRBJ1-5|.
TGTGCCAGCAGTGATACAGGGGGCGGGCAGCCCCAGCATTTT
CASSDTGGGQPQHF
>TRBV9|.|TRBJ1-3|.
TGTGCCAGCAGCGTAGGGACGGGACAAGCGGACACCATATATTTT
CASSVGTGQADTIYF
>TRBV27|.|TRBJ2-7|.
TGTGCCAGCAGTTTCTTACGGGACTTCCGTGTGAACGAGCAGTACTTC
CASSFLRDFRVNEQYF
>TRBV19|.|TRBJ2-1|.
TGTGCCAGTAACCTCCAGGGGAGTCACAATGAGCAGTTCTTC
CASNLQGSHNEQFF
>TRBV30|TRBD1|TRBJ1-2|.
TGTGCCTGGAGCCTAAGGACAGGGCGTAACTATGGCTACACCTTC
CAWSLRTGRNYGYTF
>TRBV7-3|.|TRBJ2-1|once
TGTGCCAGCAGCCCCCTTAGCGGCGCCTACAATGAGCAGTTCTTC
CASSPLSGAYNEQFF
>TRBV6-9|.|TRBJ1-2|.
TGTGCCAGCAGTCCCCCCCCGGGGGGAGCTAACTATGGCTACACCTTC
CASSPPPGGANYGYTF
>TRBV28|TRBD1|TRBJ1-5|.
TGTGCCAGCAGTCTACAGGGGGGCAATCAGCCCCAGCATTTT
CASSLQGGNQPQHF
>TRBV9|TRBD2|TRBJ2-3|.
TGTGCCAGCAGCGGGACTAGCGGGCCGGGGGATACGCAGTATTTT
CASSGTSGPGDTQYF
>TRBV4-1|.|TRBJ2-7|.
TGCGCCAGCAGCCAAGAACCAGGTTACGAGCAGTACTTC
CASSQEPGYEQYF